A single TCR beta chain is shown here with its context. Its antigen is undetermined. This record comes from a study of T cell responses to AZD1222 COVID-19 vaccine. Findings of the study overall: In a largely white British group with more females than males, clonal diversity was possibly underestimated. A rise in Spike-specific TCR breadth and depth followed two AZD1222 doses. Among vaccine-associated CD4 TCRs, coverage spanned spike, with dominance at 160-218 and 743-854.

Libraries were prepared by immunoSEQ multiplex PCR; TCRdb keeps only in-frame clonotypes and omits some of them. The sample yields 110,000 or so clones, 85% to 90% seen once. This CDR3 contains 14 residues. Per germline, CDR1 MNHEY and CDR2 SVGAGI. V shed 5 bases, J shed 4 bases, and the junction held 5 bases outside the gene matches. Both about-4-week and about-12-week second-dose recipients were combined. This clonotype was obtained from an adult who received the AZD1222 COVID-19 vaccine. The V and J genes are TRBV6-5 and TRBJ1-2; 9 bases are a match to TRBD1. The source was peripheral blood, collected 28 days after the second AZD1222 dose. CDR3: CASSTGGELYGYTF. The CDR3 DNA reads TGTGCCAGCAGTACAGGGGGCGAACTCTATGGCTACACCTTC.